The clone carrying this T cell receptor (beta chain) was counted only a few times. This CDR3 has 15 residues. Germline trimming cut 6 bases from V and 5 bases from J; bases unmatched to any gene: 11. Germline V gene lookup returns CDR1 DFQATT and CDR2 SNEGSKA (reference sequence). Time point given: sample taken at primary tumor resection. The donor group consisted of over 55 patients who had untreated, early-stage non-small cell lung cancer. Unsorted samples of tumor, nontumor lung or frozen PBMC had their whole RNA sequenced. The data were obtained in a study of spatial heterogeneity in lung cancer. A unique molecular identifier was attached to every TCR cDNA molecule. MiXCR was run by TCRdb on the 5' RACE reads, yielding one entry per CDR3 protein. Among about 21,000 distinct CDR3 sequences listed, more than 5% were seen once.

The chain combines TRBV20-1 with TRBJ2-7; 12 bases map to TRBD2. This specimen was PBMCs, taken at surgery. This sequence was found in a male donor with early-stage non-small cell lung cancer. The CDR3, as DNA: TGCAGTGCGCCCGGACTAGCGGGGCGCGGAGACGAGCAGTACTTC. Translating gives CSAPGLAGRGDEQYF.